Sequencing of this T cell receptor beta chain was carried out in a study of tumor and adjacent non-tumor tissue in lung cancer. Study summary: The cohort had about a dozen adenocarcinoma, a couple of squamous cell and 1 small cell patients. Overall study results and limits: Significantly higher TCR diversity was found in tumor than normal lung.

The library came from three nested PCR rounds adapted from ARM-PCR protocols. TCRdb ran MiXCR on the multiplex PCR reads and lists one entry per CDR3 protein. The table shows over 60,000 distinct CDR3 sequences, with 73% occurring only once. Ten or more counts support this clonotype. Its antigen is undetermined. The template was RNA from unsorted bulk tissue. This CDR3 has 16 amino acids. The V segment lost 3 bases and the J segment 0 bases; nucleotides outside the gene matches: 6. Germline V gene sequence: CDR1 MDHEN, CDR2 SYDVKM. Specimen: lung tumor tissue. The sequence was obtained from a man in his fifties or sixties with non-small cell lung cancer. The J gene is TRBJ2-7, the V gene TRBV28; 9 positions agree with TRBD2. The CDR3 DNA sequence: TGTGCCAGCAGTTTCCGACTAGCGGAAAGCTCCTACGAGCAGTACTTC. It translates to CASSFRLAESSYEQYF.